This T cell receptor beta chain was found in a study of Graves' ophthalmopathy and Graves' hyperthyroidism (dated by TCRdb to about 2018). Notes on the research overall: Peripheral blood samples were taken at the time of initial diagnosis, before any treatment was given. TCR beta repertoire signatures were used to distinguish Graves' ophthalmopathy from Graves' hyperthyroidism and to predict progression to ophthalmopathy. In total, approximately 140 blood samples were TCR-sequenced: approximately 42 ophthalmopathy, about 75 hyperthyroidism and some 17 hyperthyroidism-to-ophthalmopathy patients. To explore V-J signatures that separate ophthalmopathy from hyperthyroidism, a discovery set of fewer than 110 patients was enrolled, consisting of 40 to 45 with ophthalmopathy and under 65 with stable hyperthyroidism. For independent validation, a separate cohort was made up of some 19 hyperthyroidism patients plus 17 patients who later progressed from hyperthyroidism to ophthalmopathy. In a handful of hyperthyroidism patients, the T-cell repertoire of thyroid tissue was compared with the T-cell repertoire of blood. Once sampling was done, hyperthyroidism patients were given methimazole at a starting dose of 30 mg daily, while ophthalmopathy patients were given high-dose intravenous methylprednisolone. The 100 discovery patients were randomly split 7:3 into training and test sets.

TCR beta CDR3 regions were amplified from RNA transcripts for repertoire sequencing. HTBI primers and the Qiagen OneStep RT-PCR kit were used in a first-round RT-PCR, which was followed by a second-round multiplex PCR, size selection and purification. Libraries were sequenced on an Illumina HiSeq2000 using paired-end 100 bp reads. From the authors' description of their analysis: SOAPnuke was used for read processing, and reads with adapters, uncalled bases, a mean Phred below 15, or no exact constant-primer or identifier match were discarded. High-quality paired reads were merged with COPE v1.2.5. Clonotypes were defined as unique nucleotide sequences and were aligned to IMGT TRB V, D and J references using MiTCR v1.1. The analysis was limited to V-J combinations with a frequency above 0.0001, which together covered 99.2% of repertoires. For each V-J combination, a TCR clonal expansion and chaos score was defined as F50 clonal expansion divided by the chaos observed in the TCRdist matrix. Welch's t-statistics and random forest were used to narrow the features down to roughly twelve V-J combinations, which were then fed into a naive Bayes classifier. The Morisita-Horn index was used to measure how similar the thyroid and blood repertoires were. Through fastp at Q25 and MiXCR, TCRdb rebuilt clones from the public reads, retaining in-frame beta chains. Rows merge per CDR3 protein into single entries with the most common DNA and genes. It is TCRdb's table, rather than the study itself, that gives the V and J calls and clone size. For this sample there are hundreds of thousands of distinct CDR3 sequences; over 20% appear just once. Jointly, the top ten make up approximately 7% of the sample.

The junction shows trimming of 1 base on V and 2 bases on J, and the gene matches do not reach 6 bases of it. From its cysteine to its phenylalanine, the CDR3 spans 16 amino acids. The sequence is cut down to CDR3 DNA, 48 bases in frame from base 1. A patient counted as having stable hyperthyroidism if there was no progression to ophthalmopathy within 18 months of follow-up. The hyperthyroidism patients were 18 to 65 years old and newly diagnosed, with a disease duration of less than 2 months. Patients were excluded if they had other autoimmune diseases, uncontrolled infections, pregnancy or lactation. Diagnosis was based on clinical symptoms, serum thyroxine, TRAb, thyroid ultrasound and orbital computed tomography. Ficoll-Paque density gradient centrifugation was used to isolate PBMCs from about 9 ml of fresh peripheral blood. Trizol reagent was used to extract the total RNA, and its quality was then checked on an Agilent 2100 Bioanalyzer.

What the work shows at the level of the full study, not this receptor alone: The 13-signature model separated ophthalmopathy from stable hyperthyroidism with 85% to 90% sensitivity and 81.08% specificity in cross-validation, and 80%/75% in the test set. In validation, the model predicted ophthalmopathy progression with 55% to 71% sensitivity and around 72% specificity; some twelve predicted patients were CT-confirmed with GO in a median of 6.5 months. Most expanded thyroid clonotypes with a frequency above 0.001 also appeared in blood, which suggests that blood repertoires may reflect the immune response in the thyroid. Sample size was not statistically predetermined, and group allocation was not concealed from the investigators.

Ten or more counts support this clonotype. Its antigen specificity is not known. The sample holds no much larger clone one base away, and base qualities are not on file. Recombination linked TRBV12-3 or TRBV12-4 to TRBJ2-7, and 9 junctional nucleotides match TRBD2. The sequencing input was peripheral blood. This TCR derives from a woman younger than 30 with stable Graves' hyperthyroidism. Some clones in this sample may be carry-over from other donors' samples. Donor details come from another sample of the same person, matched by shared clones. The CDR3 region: CASSLGELAGTYEQYF. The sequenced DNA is TGTGCCAGCAGTTTAGGGGAACTAGCGGGTACCTACGAGCAGTACTTC.